Below, 28 T cell receptor beta chains from the same sample are listed, as sequenced in a study of T-cell memory formation after mild COVID-19. In TCRdb, the 5' RACE reads were re-called with MiXCR into one record per CDR3 protein. Found here are about 400,000 distinct CDR3 sequences, 18% of them singletons; the top ten hold 20% to 25%. Sequences were obtained from PBMCs or a T cell subset sorted from them (not recorded which). These receptor sequences come from a young man who had mild COVID-19 (a few samples of this study predate the infection). Cell type and time point are not known.

This clonotype was observed many times. The CDR3 region is CASSQGNEQFF. As DNA, the CDR3 is TGTGCCAGCAGCCAAGGGAATGAGCAGTTCTTC. The V and J genes are TRBV14 and TRBJ2-1, with D hard to call. The CDR3 runs to 11 residues. The V and J ends lost 1 base and 7 bases respectively, with 2 bases between them. Looked up from germline, CDR1 is SGHDN and CDR2 is FVKESK.

This clonotype was detected only a few times. This sequence joins TRBV7-9 and TRBJ1-4; a weak D match, TRBD1 (6 bases). Germline loops: CDR1 SEHNR, CDR2 FQNEAQ (reference sequence). V was shortened by 3 bases and J by 7 bases, with 12 bases between the two germline ends. The CDR3 contains 14 residues. The CDR3 bases are TGTGCCAGCAGCTTCAGGGGAGATTCTGAAAAACTGTTTTTT. This sequence encodes CASSFRGDSEKLFF.

This clonotype has just a few counts. This chain links TRBV6-6 with TRBJ1-1, with 9 bases aligning to TRBD1. V trimming: 7 bases; J trimming: 3 bases; junction bases outside the gene matches: 9. The CDR3 contains 15 residues. The germline CDR1 and CDR2 sequences are MNHNY and SVGAGI (reference sequence). The DNA for the CDR3 is TGTGCCAGCACCGAACAGGGGGCGGGGTACACTGAAGCTTTCTTT. Its translation is CASTEQGAGYTEAFF.

This clonotype was seen ten or more times. The chain employs TRBV10-3 and TRBJ2-5; 10 nucleotides agree with TRBD1. Germline V gives CDR1 ENHRY, CDR2 SYGVKD. The length of the CDR3 is 14 residues. The V and J ends lost 6 bases and 3 bases, in that order; junction bases with no gene match: 4. The CDR3 reads CAISTTGGEETQYF. The CDR3 DNA sequence: TGTGCCATCAGCACGACAGGGGGCGAAGAGACCCAGTACTTC.

This clonotype appeared a few times. This chain links TRBV12-3 or TRBV12-4 with TRBJ2-1; no clear D. This CDR3 is 10 amino acids long. Trimming left V 3 bases short and J 13 bases short, with 7 bases between. As DNA, the CDR3 is TGTGCCAGCAGTTTGTCCAAACAGTTCTTC. It encodes CASSLSKQFF.

This chain connects TRBV24-1 to TRBJ2-1, with D possibly being TRBD1 (7 bases). The V gene lost 2 bases and the J gene lost 8 bases, with 12 bases spanning the gap. Germline lookup yields CDR1 KGHDR and CDR2 SFDVKD. This CDR3 contains 14 residues. The chain's CDR3 is CATSDSSGGYEQFF. CDR3 bases: TGTGCCACCAGTGATTCTTCAGGGGGGTATGAGCAGTTCTTC.

This sequence joins TRBV6-6 and TRBJ2-7, with 9 bases lining up with TRBD1. J lost 6 bases, V lost 5 bases, and 2 bases had no gene match. The CDR3 is 12 residues long. The germline gives CDR1 MNHNY, CDR2 SVGAGI (reference sequence). In nucleotides, the CDR3 is TGTGCCAGCAGTGGACAGGGGCGCGAGCAGTACTTC. Amino acids: CASSGQGREQYF.

There are many counts of this clonotype. This chain connects TRBV4-2 to TRBJ2-7; 7 bases map to TRBD1. In germline, CDR1 is LGHNA, CDR2 YNFKEQ. The CDR3 is 15 amino acids. Losses at the gene ends were 1 base for V and 3 bases for J; bases not matched to a gene: 6. CDR3 in amino acids: CASSQAGQGDYEQYF. The CDR3 DNA is TGTGCCAGCAGCCAAGCAGGCCAGGGGGACTACGAGCAGTACTTC.

This clonotype was counted ten times or more. The chain combines TRBV7-2 with TRBJ2-1; D is uncertain. The CDR3 consists of 16 residues. Trimming cost V 0 bases and J 0 bases, with 9 bases left between them. Germline loops: CDR1 SGHTA, CDR2 FQGNSA. Here the CDR3 reads CASSLAGASSYNEQFF. The DNA for the CDR3 is TGTGCCAGCAGCTTAGCTGGCGCCAGCTCCTACAATGAGCAGTTCTTC.

The chain recombines TRBV29-1 with TRBJ2-1, with a tentative D call TRBD2 (6 bases). Trimming shortened V by 3 bases and J by 1 base, and 22 bases separated the two germline ends. Germline lookup yields CDR1 SQVTM and CDR2 ANQGSEA. This CDR3 is 18 amino acids long. The CDR3 DNA reads TGCAGCGTTGAGGTCGCCGGGGGTCCGGGGTTGTCCTACAATGAGCAGTTCTTC. Protein: CSVEVAGGPGLSYNEQFF.

The V gene is TRBV5-1, the J gene TRBJ2-1; 8 nucleotides match TRBD1. The CDR3 covers 14 residues. V shed 5 bases, J shed 5 bases, and the junction held 6 bases outside the gene matches. Germline loops: CDR1 SGHRS, CDR2 YFSETQ. The CDR3: CASRGTGRHNEQFF. The CDR3 bases are TGCGCCAGCAGGGGGACAGGACGCCACAATGAGCAGTTCTTC.

This clonotype was observed many times. The CDR3 nucleotides read TGTGCCAGCAGTTACGCTCGGGACAGTCACCGGGTCGAGCAGTACGTC. Its translation is CASSYARDSHRVEQYV. The rearrangement uses TRBV6-2 or TRBV6-3 and TRBJ2-7; 7 bases fit TRBD1. Trimming cost V 2 bases and J 6 bases; bases outside gene matches: 13. Germline V gives CDR1 MNHEY, CDR2 SVGEGT. The CDR3 is 16 amino acids.

V and J are TRBV7-9 and TRBJ2-5, with 9 nucleotides matching TRBD1. CDR3 length: 16 residues. Germline loops: CDR1 SEHNR, CDR2 FQNEAQ (reference sequence). Losses at the gene ends were 4 bases for V and 4 bases for J; bases not matched to a gene: 10. The chain's CDR3 is CASSWRRDRGVETQYF. CDR3 DNA sequence: TGTGCCAGCAGCTGGAGACGAGACAGGGGGGTAGAGACCCAGTACTTC. Based on the CDR3 plus reference TRBV7-9 and TRBJ2-5, the full variable domain is DTGVSQNPRHKITKRGQNVTFRCDPISEHNRLYWYRQTLGQGPEFLTYFQNEAQLEKSRLLSDRFSAERPKGSFSTLEIQRTEQGDSAMYLCASSWRRDRGVETQYFGPGTRLLVL.

The chain combines TRBV7-3 with TRBJ2-1, with 8 positions matching TRBD2. Trimming took 2 bases from V and 10 from J; bases not matched to a gene: 7. The CDR3 loop spans 14 amino acids. Germline CDR1 SGHTA, CDR2 FQGTGA. This chain's CDR3 is CASSLAGGVWEQFF. The CDR3 bases are TGTGCCAGCAGCTTAGCGGGGGGAGTTTGGGAGCAGTTCTTC.

This sequence joins TRBV11-2 and TRBJ2-7; D unclear. The CDR3 extends over 13 amino acids. V gave up 2 bases and J gave up 3 bases, with 8 bases separating them. Per germline, CDR1 SGHAT and CDR2 FQNNGV. CDR3 nucleotide sequence: TGTGCCAGCAGCTTATGGAGTCGCTACGAGCAGTACGTC. Translating it yields CASSLWSRYEQYV.

This rearrangement joins TRBV20-1 to TRBJ2-2; 9 bases align to TRBD1. CDR1 is DFQATT and CDR2 is SNEGSKA in the germline V gene (reference sequence). The CDR3 covers 14 residues. V trimming: 3 bases; J trimming: 4 bases; junction bases outside the gene matches: 3. Written as DNA, the CDR3 is TGCAGTGCTAGGCGGGACAGGGCCACCGGGGAGCTGTTTTTT. Its protein is CSARRDRATGELFF.

V and J are TRBV24-1 and TRBJ2-5; possible D gene TRBD2, 5 bases. Deletions cut 3 bases from V and 6 bases from J, with 10 bases between. The germline gives CDR1 KGHDR, CDR2 SFDVKD. The CDR3 loop spans 13 amino acids. The CDR3 sequence is CATSDVIGKTQYF. As DNA, the CDR3 is TGTGCCACCAGTGATGTCATCGGGAAGACCCAGTACTTC.

This chain joins TRBV5-1 and TRBJ2-3; 7 bases match TRBD2. Germline CDR1 and CDR2: SGHRS and YFSETQ. This CDR3 is 15 amino acids long. Trimming cost V 0 bases and J 2 bases; bases outside gene matches: 3. CDR3 bases: TGCGCCAGCAGCTTGGGCCGGGACTACACAGATACGCAGTATTTT. This codes for CASSLGRDYTDTQYF.

This clonotype occurred a few times. The chain has TRBV6-2 or TRBV6-3 and TRBJ1-1; 7 nucleotides line up with TRBD1. CDR3 size: 14 residues. V lost 4 bases and J lost 5; bases outside the gene matches: 7. Germline V lookup: CDR1 MNHEY, CDR2 SVGEGT. The DNA of the CDR3 is TGTGCCAGCAGTTTCTCCAGGGGGGTGACTGAAGCTTTCTTT. Its protein is CASSFSRGVTEAFF.

This chain uses TRBV6-2 or TRBV6-3 with TRBJ1-2; TRBD1 matches at 7 bases. Trimming at V came to 6 bases and at J to 6 bases, leaving 19 bases not matched to a gene. Germline V gene sequence: CDR1 MNHEY, CDR2 SVGEGT. The CDR3 totals 17 residues. The chain's CDR3 is CASSQRQGWFPQDGYTF. In DNA, the CDR3 is TGTGCCAGCAGCCAGCGACAGGGATGGTTTCCCCAGGATGGCTACACCTTC.

V gene TRBV7-2 combines with J gene TRBJ2-1; 8 bases are a match to TRBD2. This CDR3 has 15 residues. Germline CDR1 and CDR2: SGHTA and FQGNSA. J lost 3 bases, V lost 5 bases, and 6 bases had no gene match. The CDR3 DNA sequence: TGTGCCAGCAGCGCGTTAGCGGGGAACTACAATGAGCAGTTCTTC. Translation: CASSALAGNYNEQFF. The variable domain in full, with the rest retrieved from reference TRBV7-2 and TRBJ2-1, is GAGVSQSPSNKVTEKGKDVELRCDPISGHTALYWYRQSLGQGLEFLIYFQGNSAPDKSGLPSDRFSAERTGGSVSTLTIQRTQQEDSAVYLCASSALAGNYNEQFFGPGTRLTVL.

The sample holds a few counts of this clonotype. V and J are TRBV7-2 and TRBJ1-2; TRBD1 matches at 9 bases. The trim removed 5 bases at V and 5 bases at J, leaving 6 bases unmatched. Germline-derived CDR1 and CDR2 are SGHTA and FQGNSA. The CDR3 runs to 14 residues. The DNA for the CDR3 is TGTGCCAGCAGCCTAAAGACAGGGGGATATGGCTACACCTTC. Its translation is CASSLKTGGYGYTF.

This rearrangement joins TRBV28 to TRBJ1-5; a weak D match, TRBD1 (6 bases). In germline, CDR1 is MDHEN, CDR2 SYDVKM. Trimming shortened V by 10 bases and J by 7 bases, and 23 bases separated the two germline ends. This CDR3 is 15 amino acids long. DNA for the CDR3: TGTGCCACCACACCGACACAGGGTCGAGGGCAGCCCCAGCATTTT. Amino acid sequence: CATTPTQGRGQPQHF.

The V and J genes are TRBV28 and TRBJ2-2; perhaps TRBD2 as D (7 bases). From germline, CDR1 is MDHEN and CDR2 SYDVKM. V was clipped by 3 bases and J by 6 bases, with 11 bases between them. The CDR3 has 14 residues. CDR3 nucleotide sequence: TGTGCCAGCAGTTTTGGGGGGGCCCCCGGGGAGCTGTTTTTT. Protein product: CASSFGGAPGELFF.

There are a few counts of this clonotype. The V gene is TRBV4-1, the J gene TRBJ1-1; D is undetermined. Trimming removed 8 bases from V and 1 base from J, with 11 bases in between. This CDR3 has 13 residues. Germline assignment: CDR1 MGHRA and CDR2 YSYEKL. CDR3 sequence: CASQKERNTEAFF. In nucleotides, the CDR3 is TGCGCCAGCCAAAAAGAACGGAACACTGAAGCTTTCTTT.

This clonotype was seen only a few times. CDR3 protein: CASSWTEIEAFF. CDR3 DNA: TGTGCCAGCAGTTGGACAGAAATTGAAGCTTTCTTT. The chain carries TRBV6-5 and TRBJ1-1; D might be TRBD1 (6 bases). In germline, CDR1 is MNHEY, CDR2 SVGAGI. The V end was cut by 4 bases, the J end by 7 bases, with 10 bases between. The CDR3 consists of 12 residues.

The V call is TRBV29-1, the J call TRBJ2-4, with D perhaps matching TRBD1 (6 bases). CDR3 length: 13 residues. Trimming took off 7 bases at V and 6 bases at J, with 16 bases between the two ends. CDR1 and CDR2 (germline): SQVTM, ANQGSEA. CDR3 loop: CSAQEDRINIQYF. The CDR3 DNA is TGCAGCGCCCAGGAGGACAGAATAAACATTCAGTACTTC.

The chain has TRBV5-8 and TRBJ1-2; no definite D call. V gave up 0 bases and J gave up 5 bases, with 11 bases separating them. CDR1 SGHTS and CDR2 YDEGEE come from the germline V gene. This CDR3 spans 14 amino acids. CDR3 sequence reads: CASSLVTFHYGYTF. The CDR3 DNA reads as TGTGCCAGCAGCTTGGTGACCTTTCATTATGGCTACACCTTC.